This TCR beta chain is drawn from a study of early T cells in non-severe SARS-CoV-2 infection. Across the whole study: Unsorted whole blood bulk RNA was sequenced, with unpaired chains.

General observations from the study: Sequences matched to VDJdb favored anti-spike CD8 responses, while private and CD4 specificities were missed.

Attached unique molecular identifiers marked individual cDNA molecules. TCRdb processed the 5' RACE reads anew with MiXCR; each CDR3 protein has one entry. The sample yields 80,000 to 100,000 distinct CDR3 sequences, about 11% seen once. Germline V gives CDR1 DFQATT, CDR2 SNEGSKA (reference sequence). The J segment lost 8 bases and the V segment lost 3 bases, leaving 16 bases of the junction unmatched. This CDR3 has 18 residues. Remarks on this clonotype: Its antigen is currently unknown.

Specimen: whole blood, collected at baseline. The rearrangement uses TRBV20-1 and TRBJ2-1, with 13 bases lining up with TRBD2. The receptor was derived from an adult who was a healthcare worker with PCR-confirmed SARS-CoV-2 infection or an uninfected control (not recorded which). As DNA, the CDR3 is TGCAGTGCTAGTCATCAAACTCCGACTAGCGGGGGGAGCGATGAGCAGTTCTTC. Its translation: CSASHQTPTSGGSDEQFF.